This TCR beta chain is drawn from a study of blood T cell repertoires in COVID-19. Overall study: Material from acute and convalescent COVID-19 was sourced from the United States, Italy and Spain. Sources were T cells, B-cell-depleted T cells, or PBMCs; the material itself was cDNA or gDNA.

Trimming took 4 bases from V and 4 from J, leaving 16 bases between them. The germline gives CDR1 LGHNA, CDR2 YSLEER. CDR3 length: 15 residues. In the original analysis: Estimation of nucleated cell counts was performed using reference gene primer amplification. The table came from immunoSEQ multiplex PCR; TCRdb's copy has only in-frame clones and leaves some out. V, J and clone size derive from that table, while D and trimming were established from the DNA sequence. In the table there are 150,000 to 200,000 clones, about 86% of which are singletons. The material sequenced was peripheral blood. The chain combines TRBV4-3 with TRBJ1-1, with TRBD1 as a possible D gene (6 bases). The clonotype originates from a young woman who had recovered from COVID-19. CDR3 nucleotides: TGCGCCAGCAGCCTAGACAAGTTCAGGGGCACTGAAGCTTTCTTT. Translating it yields CASSLDKFRGTEAFF.